This T cell receptor beta chain was captured in a study of regulatory T cells in long-lasting Graves disease. To make TCR beta libraries, researchers used iRepertoire HTBI primers and Arm-PCR of CDR3 regions. In TCRdb, the multiplex PCR reads were re-called with MiXCR into one record per CDR3 protein. The repertoire has 520,000 or so distinct CDR3 sequences, around 12% of them found once; the top ten carry 8.9%. Germline V gene sequence: CDR1 SGHDT, CDR2 YYEEEE. The CDR3 loop spans 14 amino acids. V lost 0 bases and J lost 7, with 11 bases in between. Indicated time point: newly diagnosed GD, antithyroid drugs for less than 3 months. The authors made the TCR library using RNA they extracted from PBMCs. These data also formed part of another study, on T cells in Graves' hyperthyroidism and ophthalmopathy. Per that paper: Most clonotypes expanded in thyroid above 0.001 were likewise present in blood.

The chain is built from TRBV5-6 and TRBJ2-1; the D gene is possibly TRBD2 (6 bases). The receptor comes from a woman aged 25 to 39 with Graves disease. The specimen was peripheral blood mononuclear cells (PBMCs), collected at new diagnosis, from a patient treated with antithyroid drugs. In nucleotides, the CDR3 is TGTGCCAGCAGCTTGGCGGGAGTCATGAATGAGCAGTTCTTC. This codes for CASSLAGVMNEQFF.